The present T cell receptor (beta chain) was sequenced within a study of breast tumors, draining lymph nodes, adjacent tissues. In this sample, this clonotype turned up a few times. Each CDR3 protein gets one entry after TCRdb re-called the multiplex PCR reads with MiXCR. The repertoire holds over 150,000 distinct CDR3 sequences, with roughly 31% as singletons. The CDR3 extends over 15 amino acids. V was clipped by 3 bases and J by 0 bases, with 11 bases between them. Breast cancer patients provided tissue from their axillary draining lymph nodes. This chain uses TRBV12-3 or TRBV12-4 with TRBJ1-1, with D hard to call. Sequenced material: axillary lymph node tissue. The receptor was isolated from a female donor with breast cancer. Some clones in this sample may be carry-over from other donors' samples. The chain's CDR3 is CASSFLHYMNTEAFF. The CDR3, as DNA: TGTGCCAGCAGTTTTCTACACTACATGAACACTGAAGCTTTCTTT.